These 7 T cell receptor beta chains share one sample of origin, sequenced in a study of memory CD4+ T cells and cytomegalovirus serostatus. TCRdb's copy holds only in-frame clones and misses some; the assay was immunoSEQ multiplex PCR. The sample includes about 60,000 clones, about three quarters of them seen just once. Single viable CD3+CD4+CD8-CD45RO+ cells were sorted as the memory CD4+ T cells. Sequenced input: memory CD4+ T cells from blood. The receptors originated from an adult in good health and CMV-seropositive.

The V gene is TRBV19, the J gene TRBJ2-2; the D gene is possibly TRBD1 (6 bases). The CDR3 extends over 14 amino acids. V shed 3 bases and J shed 3 bases, with 8 bases lying between them. Germline lookup yields CDR1 LNHDA and CDR2 SQIVND (reference sequence). CDR3 nucleotide sequence: TGTGCCAGTAGTATGGGGGCGGACACCGGGGAGCTGTTTTTT. Translating it yields CASSMGADTGELFF.

This clone was seen more than once but under ten times. The chain joins TRBV9 to TRBJ2-1; 8 positions match TRBD2. The CDR3 length is 15 residues. V lost 0 bases, J lost 7 bases, and 6 bases stayed unmatched. Germline V gives CDR1 SGDLS, CDR2 YYNGEE. The CDR3 region is CASSVATSGRNEQFF. In nucleotides, the CDR3 is TGTGCCAGCAGCGTAGCTACTAGCGGTCGGAATGAGCAGTTCTTC.

The sample holds a few counts of this clone. The rearrangement uses TRBV5-1 and TRBJ1-1; 8 bases line up with TRBD1. Germline trimming cut 4 bases from V and 2 bases from J; bases unmatched to any gene: 7. Per the germline V gene, CDR1 is SGHRS and CDR2 is YFSETQ. There are 15 residues in the CDR3. CDR3 DNA: TGCGCCAGCAGCAGACAGGGGCCCTATAACACTGAAGCTTTCTTT. Translating gives CASSRQGPYNTEAFF. The whole variable domain, remainder taken from reference TRBV5-1 and TRBJ1-1, is KAGVTQTPRYLIKTRGQQVTLSCSPISGHRSVSWYQQTPGQGLQFLFEYFSETQRNKGNFPGRFSGRQFSNSRSEMNVSTLELGDSALYLCASSRQGPYNTEAFFGQGTRLTVV.

V usage is TRBV25-1 and J usage is TRBJ2-7; no clear D gene. V was trimmed by 8 bases and J by 3 bases, leaving 14 bases between them. CDR3 size: 13 residues. Germline V lookup: CDR1 MGHDK, CDR2 SYGVNS. The CDR3 sequence: CASRLRTVYEQYF. Written as DNA, the CDR3 is TGTGCCAGCCGACTCCGGACGGTCTACGAGCAGTACTTC.

The chain has TRBV4-3 and TRBJ2-5, with D possibly being TRBD2 (6 bases). This CDR3 is 14 amino acids long. Germline CDR1 reads LGHNA; CDR2 reads YSLEER. V was trimmed by 0 bases and J by 9 bases, leaving 14 bases between them. The CDR3 is CASSQEREARAQYF. The DNA for the CDR3 is TGCGCCAGCAGCCAAGAAAGGGAGGCGCGAGCCCAGTACTTC.

This clone has just a few counts. V and J are TRBV5-6 and TRBJ2-5; D is undetermined. V lost 4 bases to trimming and J lost 4 bases, with 8 bases between them. Per the germline V gene, CDR1 is SGHDT and CDR2 is YYEEEE. CDR3 length equals 12 residues. The DNA for the CDR3 is TGTGCCAGCAGCCGAGTAGGAGAGACCCAGTACTTC. Its protein is CASSRVGETQYF.

CDR3 sequence reads: CASSLDGFGEQYV. The CDR3 nucleotides read TGTGCCAGCAGCCTCGATGGGTTCGGCGAGCAGTACGTC. The chain carries TRBV5-8 and TRBJ2-7; D not resolved. Germline lookup yields CDR1 SGHTS and CDR2 YDEGEE. Trimming shortened V by 4 bases and J by 6 bases, and 14 bases separated the two germline ends. The CDR3 loop spans 13 amino acids.